The 28 T cell receptor beta chains below all came from one sample that was sequenced in a study of blood T cell repertoires in COVID-19. Produced via immunoSEQ multiplex PCR; TCRdb's table is partial and in-frame only. The sample lists roughly 200,000 clones; 75% to 90% were seen once. Material for sequencing was PBMCs or T cells enriched from blood (not recorded which). Receptor source: a woman aged 40 to 55 with acute COVID-19.

The chain recombines TRBV2 with TRBJ1-4, with 8 positions matching TRBD1. Germline lookup yields CDR1 SNHLY and CDR2 FYNNEI. CDR3 length equals 15 residues. Germline trimming cut 4 bases from V and 5 bases from J; bases unmatched to any gene: 6. CDR3 region: CASSVDRGKNEKLFF. CDR3 coding DNA: TGTGCCAGCAGTGTTGACAGGGGAAAAAATGAAAAACTGTTTTTT.

V is TRBV12-2 and J is TRBJ2-5; the table's TRBD1 call for D was not verified on the DNA. TRBV12-2 is listed as a pseudogene. The CDR3 runs 17 residues. The CDR3 spells CASLKLAGRVVQETQYF. In DNA form, the CDR3 reads TGTGCAAGTCTCAAATTAGCCGGCAGGGTTGTACAAGAGACCCAGTACTTC.

The chain employs TRBV12-5 and TRBJ1-5, with D possibly TRBD1 on 6 matching bases. Germline V lookup: CDR1 LGHNT, CDR2 FRNRAP. The CDR3 consists of 15 residues. Trimming shortened V by 0 bases and J by 5 bases, and 11 bases separated the two germline ends. CDR3: CASGLVQQGYQPQHF. CDR3 sequence (DNA): TGTGCTAGTGGTTTGGTACAACAGGGTTATCAGCCCCAGCATTTT.

The chain recombines TRBV18 with TRBJ2-2; 9 bases match TRBD1. Germline CDR1 reads KGHSH; CDR2 reads LQKENI. Unmatched junction bases numbered 6, after V lost 3 bases and J lost 1 base. CDR3 length: 17 amino acids. CDR3 in DNA: TGTGCCAGCTCACCGACCGCGGACAGGGGGAACACCGGGGAGCTGTTTTTT. Translating it yields CASSPTADRGNTGELFF.

The chain recombines TRBV28 with TRBJ2-2; 12 bases are a match to TRBD1. The CDR3 runs to 20 residues. Germline loops: CDR1 MDHEN, CDR2 SYDVKM. V gave up 3 bases and J gave up 5 bases; unmatched junction bases: 16. CDR3 region: CASSFPRERDRGLLTGELFF. The CDR3 region has the DNA TGTGCCAGCAGTTTTCCCCGTGAAAGGGACAGGGGGCTACTTACCGGGGAGCTGTTTTTT.

The chain carries TRBV5-1 and TRBJ2-3, with D hard to call. V lost 1 base and J 0 bases, leaving 9 bases between the germline ends. Germline V gene sequence: CDR1 SGHRS, CDR2 YFSETQ. The CDR3 consists of 15 residues. The DNA of the CDR3 is TGCGCCAGCAGCTTGTTACCTACTAGCACAGATACGCAGTATTTT. Encoded protein: CASSLLPTSTDTQYF.

The CDR3 sequence: CASSQDRGSGVGEQFF. CDR3 in DNA: TGTGCCAGCAGCCAAGATCGCGGTAGCGGGGTCGGTGAGCAGTTCTTC. The V gene is TRBV4-2, the J gene TRBJ2-1, with 8 bases lining up with TRBD2. CDR1 is LGHNA and CDR2 is YNFKEQ in the germline V gene. J was trimmed by 9 bases and V by 0 bases; bases with no gene match: 10. CDR3 length equals 16 residues.

The J gene is TRBJ2-7, the V gene TRBV2, with 7 nucleotides matching TRBD1. The CDR3 is made up of 14 amino acids. CDR1 is SNHLY, CDR2 FYNNEI, per germline. J lost 2 bases, V lost 4 bases, and 5 bases had no gene match. CDR3 sequence (DNA): TGTGCCAGCAGTGTTGGGACAGAGGCCTACGAGCAGTACTTC. It specifies CASSVGTEAYEQYF. Supplemented by reference TRBV2 and TRBJ2-7, the full variable domain reads EPEVTQTPSHQVTQMGQEVILRCVPISNHLYFYWYRQILGQKVEFLVSFYNNEISEKSEIFDDQFSVERPDGSNFTLKIRSTKLEDSAMYFCASSVGTEAYEQYFGPGTRLTVT.

This chain joins TRBV6-5 and TRBJ1-1; 7 bases are shared with TRBD1. The CDR3 contains 13 residues. CDR1 is MNHEY, CDR2 SVGAGI, per germline. V dropped 6 bases and J dropped 7; count of bases not matched to a gene: 8. CDR3 DNA: TGTGCCAGCAGACGGGGACAGAGTTATGAAGCTTTCTTT. This sequence encodes CASRRGQSYEAFF.

The chain joins TRBV9 to TRBJ2-2; the D gene is possibly TRBD2 (5 bases). Germline-derived CDR1 and CDR2 are SGDLS and YYNGEE. CDR3 length equals 15 residues. Trimming removed 0 bases at V and 2 bases at J, with 8 bases between. The CDR3 reads CASSVAGRNTGELFF. CDR3 sequence (DNA): TGTGCCAGCAGCGTAGCGGGGAGAAACACCGGGGAGCTGTTTTTT. Supplemented by reference TRBV9 and TRBJ2-2, the full variable domain reads DSGVTQTPKHLITATGQRVTLRCSPRSGDLSVYWYQQSLDQGLQFLIQYYNGEERAKGNILERFSAQQFPDLHSELNLSSLELGDSALYFCASSVAGRNTGELFFGEGSRLTVL.

V gene TRBV18 combines with J gene TRBJ1-4; a possible D gene is TRBD1 (5 bases). There are 15 residues in the CDR3. Trimming pared 3 bases from V and 7 bases from J, leaving 15 bases between. The V gene's germline CDR1 is KGHSH and CDR2 LQKENI. CDR3 nucleotide sequence: TGTGCCAGCTCACCTCAAAAGGGGTCGATTGAAAAACTGTTTTTT. Translating it yields CASSPQKGSIEKLFF.

This clone showed up just a few times. V and J are TRBV7-9 and TRBJ1-1; a possible D gene is TRBD1 (6 bases). This CDR3 contains 13 residues. With 5 bases removed from V and 4 bases from J, the gap between germline ends came to 11 bases. Germline V lookup: CDR1 SEHNR, CDR2 FQNEAQ (reference sequence). The CDR3 sequence: CASSHGGATEAFF. CDR3 nucleotides: TGTGCCAGCAGCCATGGGGGGGCCACTGAAGCTTTCTTT.

This chain connects TRBV2 to TRBJ2-7, with 9 bases fitting TRBD1. The V segment lost 0 bases and the J segment 1 base; nucleotides outside the gene matches: 7. Germline lookup yields CDR1 SNHLY and CDR2 FYNNEI. The CDR3 extends over 17 amino acids. The chain's CDR3 is CASSEALAGQGSYEQYF. The CDR3 DNA sequence: TGTGCCAGCAGTGAAGCGCTTGCGGGACAGGGATCCTACGAGCAGTACTTC.

The V gene is TRBV27, the J gene TRBJ1-5, with TRBD1 as a possible D gene (6 bases). The CDR3 runs to 15 residues. Germline CDR1 is MNHEY and CDR2 is SMNVEV (reference sequence). Trimming shortened V by 1 base and J by 5 bases, and 12 bases separated the two germline ends. CDR3 protein: CASSLFGTPHQPQHF. The CDR3 bases are TGTGCCAGCAGTTTATTTGGGACACCTCATCAGCCCCAGCATTTT.

This CDR3 is CASSYTGADTQYF. The DNA of the CDR3 is TGTGCCAGCAGTTATACAGGGGCAGATACGCAGTATTTT. The chain recombines TRBV12-3 or TRBV12-4 with TRBJ2-3; 7 bases fit TRBD1. CDR3 length: 13 residues. V trimming: 4 bases; J trimming: 4 bases; junction bases outside the gene matches: 2.

V and J are TRBV15 and TRBJ2-7; TRBD1 matches at 10 bases. CDR3 size: 14 residues. The J segment lost 6 bases and the V segment lost 3 bases, leaving 5 bases of the junction unmatched. Per the germline V gene, CDR1 is LNHNV and CDR2 is YYDKDF (reference sequence). The CDR3 loop is CATSRGQGYVEQYF. CDR3 coding DNA: TGTGCCACCAGCAGGGGACAGGGGTACGTCGAGCAGTACTTC.

The chain has TRBV3-1 (or the pseudogene TRBV3-2) and TRBJ2-5; 8 bases align to TRBD1. V lost 0 bases to trimming and J lost 1 base; unmatched junction nucleotides: 7. Germline CDR1 reads LGHDT; CDR2 reads YNNKEL (reference sequence). The length of the CDR3 is 17 residues. CDR3 nucleotides: TGTGCCAGCAGCCAAGATATTACGGACAGGGTCCAAGAGACCCAGTACTTC. It specifies CASSQDITDRVQETQYF.

In its sample, this clone was seen once. The V gene is TRBV24-1, the J gene TRBJ2-3; D perhaps matches TRBD1 (5 bases). This CDR3 has 18 residues. Germline values: CDR1 KGHDR, CDR2 SFDVKD. The V gene lost 5 bases and the J gene lost 4 bases, with 24 bases spanning the gap. DNA for the CDR3: TGTGCCACCAGTGGTCCGGCGGCAGGTCCTTGGGGCGCAGATACGCAGTATTTT. Amino acids: CATSGPAAGPWGADTQYF.

J is TRBJ2-5 and V is TRBV5-1, with 13 bases matching TRBD2. CDR3 length equals 15 residues. Germline values: CDR1 SGHRS, CDR2 YFSETQ. Trimming at V came to 0 bases and at J to 4 bases, leaving 0 bases not matched to a gene. This chain's CDR3 is CASSLGLAGGETQYF. DNA of the CDR3: TGCGCCAGCAGCTTGGGACTAGCGGGGGGAGAGACCCAGTACTTC.

The rearrangement joins TRBV9 to TRBJ2-3; 11 bases line up with TRBD2. CDR1 SGDLS and CDR2 YYNGEE come from the germline V gene. V trimming: 4 bases; J trimming: 2 bases; junction bases outside the gene matches: 6. The CDR3 is made up of 16 amino acids. The CDR3 bases are TGTGCCAGCAGCAAACTAGCGGGGGCCACCACAGATACGCAGTATTTT. It translates to CASSKLAGATTDTQYF.

The chain has TRBV19 and TRBJ2-3; TRBD2 agrees at 13 bases. Trimming removed 3 bases from V and 6 bases from J; junction bases left unmatched: 6. This CDR3 is built from 16 residues. Germline values: CDR1 LNHDA, CDR2 SQIVND (reference sequence). CDR3 residues: CASSIGTSGESDTQYF. In nucleotides, the CDR3 is TGTGCCAGTAGTATTGGGACTAGCGGGGAGTCGGATACGCAGTATTTT.

The CDR3 spells CASSLTGGTSYEQYF. The CDR3 nucleotides read TGTGCCAGCAGCCTGACGGGGGGGACCTCCTACGAGCAGTACTTC. The rearrangement joins TRBV11-2 to TRBJ2-7; 8 bases map to TRBD2. Germline assignment: CDR1 SGHAT and CDR2 FQNNGV. This CDR3 has 15 amino acids. J gave up 0 bases and V 5 bases, and 6 bases lay outside the gene matches.

The genes are TRBV2 and TRBJ2-2, with D possibly TRBD2 on 5 matching bases. With 5 bases removed from V and 0 bases from J, the gap between germline ends came to 10 bases. Germline values: CDR1 SNHLY, CDR2 FYNNEI. The CDR3 totals 15 residues. In DNA, the CDR3 is TGTGCCAGCAGTCCGAGCGGAGCGAACACCGGGGAGCTGTTTTTT. This sequence encodes CASSPSGANTGELFF.

V and J are TRBV5-4 and TRBJ2-3; TRBD1 matches 8 bases. The junction had 6 bases not matched to a gene; V was cut back by 5 bases and J by 1 base. CDR1 is SGHNT and CDR2 is YYREEE in the germline V gene (reference sequence). The CDR3 runs to 15 residues. The CDR3 reads CASRPPTGGTDTQYF. The CDR3 region has the DNA TGTGCCAGCAGACCCCCGACAGGGGGCACAGATACGCAGTATTTT. The full variable domain, in which reference TRBV5-4 and TRBJ2-3 provide the parts outside the CDR3, is ETGVTQSPTHLIKTRGQQVTLRCSSQSGHNTVSWYQQALGQGPQFIFQYYREEENGRGNFPPRFSGLQFPNYSSELNVNALELDDSALYLCASRPPTGGTDTQYFGPGTRLTVL.

The chain has TRBV19 and TRBJ2-7; D gene ambiguous. V was cut by 2 bases and J by 1 base, with 6 bases left in between. The germline V gene encodes CDR1 LNHDA and CDR2 SQIVND (reference sequence). This CDR3 has 13 amino acids. The CDR3 DNA sequence: TGTGCCAGTAGTATAAATCTTTCCTACGAGCAGTACTTC. This encodes CASSINLSYEQYF.

This chain links TRBV6-5 with TRBJ1-2; the D gene is possibly TRBD1 (5 bases). Germline V gene lookup returns CDR1 MNHEY and CDR2 SVGAGI. The CDR3 consists of 15 residues. Trimming stripped 5 bases from V and 5 bases from J, with 18 bases between. CDR3 DNA: TGTGCCAGCAGTCGCCCGGGGGTTGAGGTGTATGGCTACACCTTC. Its translation is CASSRPGVEVYGYTF.

The rearrangement links TRBV9 to TRBJ2-3; D is undetermined. The CDR3 sequence is 15 residues long. Looked up from germline, CDR1 is SGDLS and CDR2 is YYNGEE. Trimming left V 0 bases short and J 2 bases short, with 10 bases between. The CDR3 protein is CASSVENRITDTQYF. DNA of the CDR3: TGTGCCAGCAGCGTAGAAAACAGAATCACAGATACGCAGTATTTT.

The V call is TRBV2, the J call TRBJ1-2; 9 bases are a match to TRBD1. This CDR3 region has 14 residues. Germline V gene lookup returns CDR1 SNHLY and CDR2 FYNNEI. V gave up 4 bases and J gave up 4 bases; unmatched junction bases: 4. CDR3: CASSATGGTYGYTF. The CDR3 coding sequence is TGTGCCAGCAGTGCGACAGGGGGAACCTATGGCTACACCTTC.